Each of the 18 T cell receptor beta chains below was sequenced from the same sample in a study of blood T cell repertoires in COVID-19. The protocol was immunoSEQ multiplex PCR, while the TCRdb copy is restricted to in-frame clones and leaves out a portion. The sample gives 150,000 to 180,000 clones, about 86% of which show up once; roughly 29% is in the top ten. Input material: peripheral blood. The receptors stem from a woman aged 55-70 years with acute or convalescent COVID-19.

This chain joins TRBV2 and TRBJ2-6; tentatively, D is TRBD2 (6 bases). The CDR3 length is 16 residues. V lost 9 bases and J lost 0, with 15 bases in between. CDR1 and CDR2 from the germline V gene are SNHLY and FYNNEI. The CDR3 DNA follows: TGTGCCAGAAGGGGAGGTCGGCTCTCTGGGGCCAACGTCCTGACTTTC. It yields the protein CARRGGRLSGANVLTF. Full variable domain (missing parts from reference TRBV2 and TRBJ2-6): EPEVTQTPSHQVTQMGQEVILRCVPISNHLYFYWYRQILGQKVEFLVSFYNNEISEKSEIFDDQFSVERPDGSNFTLKIRSTKLEDSAMYFCARRGGRLSGANVLTFGAGSRLTVL.

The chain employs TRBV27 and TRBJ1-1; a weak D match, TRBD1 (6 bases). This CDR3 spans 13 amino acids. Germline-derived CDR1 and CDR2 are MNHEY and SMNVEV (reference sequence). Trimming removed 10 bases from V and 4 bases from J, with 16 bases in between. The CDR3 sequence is CATISTGFTEAFF. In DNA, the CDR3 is TGTGCCACTATCTCGACAGGATTCACTGAAGCTTTCTTT.

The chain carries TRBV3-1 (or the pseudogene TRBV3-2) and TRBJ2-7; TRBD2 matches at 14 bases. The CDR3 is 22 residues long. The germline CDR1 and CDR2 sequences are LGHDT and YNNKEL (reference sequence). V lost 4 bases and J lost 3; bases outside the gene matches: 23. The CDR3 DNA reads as TGTGCCAGCAGCCCTCTCCCCATAAGACTAGCGGGGGGGAGTCAGGAGAGCTACGAGCAGTACTTC. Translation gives CASSPLPIRLAGGSQESYEQYF.

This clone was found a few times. This CDR3 is CASSLQGAPGTGELFF. CDR3 DNA: TGTGCCAGCAGCCTCCAGGGGGCGCCGGGCACCGGGGAGCTGTTTTTT. This rearrangement joins TRBV5-5 to TRBJ2-2, with 8 bases lining up with TRBD1. The CDR3 is made up of 16 amino acids. The germline gives CDR1 SGHKS, CDR2 YYEKEE (reference sequence). Germline trimming cut 4 bases from V and 4 bases from J; bases unmatched to any gene: 9.

In DNA form, the CDR3 reads TGTGCCAGCAGCCTCCGACAGGAAATCCCAATAAACACCGGGGAGCTGTTTTTT. It yields the protein CASSLRQEIPINTGELFF. V is TRBV9 and J is TRBJ2-2; D is perhaps TRBD1 (6 bases). The CDR3 sequence is 18 residues long. Between the trimmed V and J ends, which lost 4 bases and 2 bases, there was a span of 21 bases. The germline V gene encodes CDR1 SGDLS and CDR2 YYNGEE.

CDR3 protein: CASSYGQGDEQYF. CDR3 coding DNA: TGTGCCAGCAGCTACGGGCAGGGCGACGAGCAGTACTTC. The V call is TRBV11-3, the J call TRBJ2-7; tentatively, D is TRBD1 (5 bases). CDR3 size: 13 residues. Trimming stripped 4 bases from V and 5 bases from J, with 12 bases between. CDR1 is SGHNT, CDR2 YENEEA, per germline. Drawing the rest from reference TRBV11-3 and TRBJ2-7, the complete variable domain is EAGVVQSPRYKIIEKKQPVAFWCNPISGHNTLYWYLQNLGQGPELLIRYENEEAVDDSQLPKDRFSAERLKGVDSTLKIQPAELGDSAVYLCASSYGQGDEQYFGPGTRLTVT.

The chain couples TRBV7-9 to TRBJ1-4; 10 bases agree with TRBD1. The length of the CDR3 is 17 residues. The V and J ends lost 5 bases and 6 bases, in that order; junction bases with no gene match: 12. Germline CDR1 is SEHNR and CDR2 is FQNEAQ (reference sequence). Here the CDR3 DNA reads TGTGCCAGCAGCACCCGACAGGGGGCGAATTTGTATGAAAAACTGTTTTTT. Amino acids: CASSTRQGANLYEKLFF.

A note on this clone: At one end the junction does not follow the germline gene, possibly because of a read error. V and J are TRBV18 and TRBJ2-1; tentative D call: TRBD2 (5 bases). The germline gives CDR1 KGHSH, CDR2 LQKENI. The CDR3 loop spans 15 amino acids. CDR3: CASSPRLSGSNEQFF. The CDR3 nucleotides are TGTGCCAGCTCCCCACGCTTGAGCGGATCCAATGAGCAGTTCTTC. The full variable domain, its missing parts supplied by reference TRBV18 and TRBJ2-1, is NAGVMQNPRHLVRRRGQEARLRCSPMKGHSHVYWYRQLPEEGLKFMVYLQKENIIDESGMPKERFSAEFPKEGPSILRIQQVVRGDSAAYFCASSPRLSGSNEQFFGPGTRLTVL.

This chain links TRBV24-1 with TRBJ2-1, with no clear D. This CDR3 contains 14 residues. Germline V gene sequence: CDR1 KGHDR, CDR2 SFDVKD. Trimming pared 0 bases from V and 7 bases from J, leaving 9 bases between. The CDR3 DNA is TGTGCCACCAGTGATTTGAACAGTAGGAATGAGCAGTTCTTC. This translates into CATSDLNSRNEQFF.

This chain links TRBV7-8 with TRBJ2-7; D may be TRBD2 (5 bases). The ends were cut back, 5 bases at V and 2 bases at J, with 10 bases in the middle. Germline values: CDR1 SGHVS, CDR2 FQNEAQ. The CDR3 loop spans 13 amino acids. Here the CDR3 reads CASSHRGAYEQYV. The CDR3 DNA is TGTGCCAGCAGCCACCGGGGTGCCTACGAGCAGTACGTC.

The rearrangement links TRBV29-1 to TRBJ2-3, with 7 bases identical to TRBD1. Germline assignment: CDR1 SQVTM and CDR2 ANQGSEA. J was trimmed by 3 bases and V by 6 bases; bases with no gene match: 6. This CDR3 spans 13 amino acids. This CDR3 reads CSVGQEKTDTQYF. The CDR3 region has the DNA TGCAGCGTAGGACAGGAAAAAACAGATACGCAGTATTTT.

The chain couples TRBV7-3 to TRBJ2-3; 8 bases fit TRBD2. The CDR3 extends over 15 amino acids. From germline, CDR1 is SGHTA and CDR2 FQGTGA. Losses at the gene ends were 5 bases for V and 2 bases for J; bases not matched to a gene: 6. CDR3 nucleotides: TGTGCCAGCAGCCCCCAGCGGGGGAACACAGATACGCAGTATTTT. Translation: CASSPQRGNTDTQYF.

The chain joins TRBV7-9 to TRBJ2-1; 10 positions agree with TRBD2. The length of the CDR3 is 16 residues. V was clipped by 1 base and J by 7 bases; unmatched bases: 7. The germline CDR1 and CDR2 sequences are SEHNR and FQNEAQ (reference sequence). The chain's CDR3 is CASSLGSSGGSNEQFF. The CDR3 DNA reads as TGTGCCAGCAGCTTAGGTAGTAGCGGGGGGTCAAATGAGCAGTTCTTC.

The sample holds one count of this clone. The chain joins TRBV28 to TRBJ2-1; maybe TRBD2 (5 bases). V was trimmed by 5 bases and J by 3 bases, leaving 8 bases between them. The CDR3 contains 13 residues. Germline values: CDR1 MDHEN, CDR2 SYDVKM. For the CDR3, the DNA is TGTGCCAGCAGTGTCCGGGACTACAATGAGCAGTTCTTC. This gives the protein CASSVRDYNEQFF.

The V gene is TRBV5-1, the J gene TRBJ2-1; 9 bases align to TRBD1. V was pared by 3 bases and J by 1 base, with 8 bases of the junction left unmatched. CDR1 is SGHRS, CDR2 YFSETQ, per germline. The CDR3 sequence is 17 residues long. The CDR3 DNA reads TGCGCCAGCAGCTCATTGGGACAGGGAGTATCCTACAATGAGCAGTTCTTC. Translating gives CASSSLGQGVSYNEQFF.

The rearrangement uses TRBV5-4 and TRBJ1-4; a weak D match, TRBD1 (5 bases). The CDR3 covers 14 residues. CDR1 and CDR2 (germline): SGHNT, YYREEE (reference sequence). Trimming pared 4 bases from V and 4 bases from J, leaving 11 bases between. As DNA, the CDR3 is TGTGCCAGCAGCCGCCAGGGTGGTAATGAAAAACTGTTTTTT. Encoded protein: CASSRQGGNEKLFF.

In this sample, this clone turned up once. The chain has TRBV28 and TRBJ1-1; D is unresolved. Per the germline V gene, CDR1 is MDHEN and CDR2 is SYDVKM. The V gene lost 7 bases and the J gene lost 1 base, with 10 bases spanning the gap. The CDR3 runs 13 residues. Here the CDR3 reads CASTRTANTEAFF. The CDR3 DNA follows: TGTGCCAGCACCCGGACTGCGAACACTGAAGCTTTCTTT.

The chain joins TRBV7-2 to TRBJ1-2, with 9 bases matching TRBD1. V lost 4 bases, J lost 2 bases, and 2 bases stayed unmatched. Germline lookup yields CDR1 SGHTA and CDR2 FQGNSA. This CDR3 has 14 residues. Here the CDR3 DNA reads TGTGCCAGCAGCTCTACAGGGGGCAACTATGGCTACACCTTC. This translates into CASSSTGGNYGYTF.